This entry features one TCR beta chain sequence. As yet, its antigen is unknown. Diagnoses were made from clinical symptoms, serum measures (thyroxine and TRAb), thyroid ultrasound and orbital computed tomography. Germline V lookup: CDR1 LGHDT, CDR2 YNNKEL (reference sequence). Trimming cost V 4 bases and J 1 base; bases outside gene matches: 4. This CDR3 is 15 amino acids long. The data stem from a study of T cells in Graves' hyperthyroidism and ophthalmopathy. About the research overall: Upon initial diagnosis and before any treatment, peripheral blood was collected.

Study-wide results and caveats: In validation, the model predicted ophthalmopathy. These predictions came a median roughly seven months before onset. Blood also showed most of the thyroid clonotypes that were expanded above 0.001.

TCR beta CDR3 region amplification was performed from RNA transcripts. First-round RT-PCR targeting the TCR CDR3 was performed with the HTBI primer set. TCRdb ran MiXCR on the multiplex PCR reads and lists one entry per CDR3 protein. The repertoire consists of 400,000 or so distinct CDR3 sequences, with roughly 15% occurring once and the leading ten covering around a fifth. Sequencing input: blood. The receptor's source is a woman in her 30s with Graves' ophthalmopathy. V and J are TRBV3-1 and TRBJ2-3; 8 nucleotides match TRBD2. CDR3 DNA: TGTGCCAGCAGCCGCCAGACTAGCGGCACAGATACGCAGTATTTT. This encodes CASSRQTSGTDTQYF.